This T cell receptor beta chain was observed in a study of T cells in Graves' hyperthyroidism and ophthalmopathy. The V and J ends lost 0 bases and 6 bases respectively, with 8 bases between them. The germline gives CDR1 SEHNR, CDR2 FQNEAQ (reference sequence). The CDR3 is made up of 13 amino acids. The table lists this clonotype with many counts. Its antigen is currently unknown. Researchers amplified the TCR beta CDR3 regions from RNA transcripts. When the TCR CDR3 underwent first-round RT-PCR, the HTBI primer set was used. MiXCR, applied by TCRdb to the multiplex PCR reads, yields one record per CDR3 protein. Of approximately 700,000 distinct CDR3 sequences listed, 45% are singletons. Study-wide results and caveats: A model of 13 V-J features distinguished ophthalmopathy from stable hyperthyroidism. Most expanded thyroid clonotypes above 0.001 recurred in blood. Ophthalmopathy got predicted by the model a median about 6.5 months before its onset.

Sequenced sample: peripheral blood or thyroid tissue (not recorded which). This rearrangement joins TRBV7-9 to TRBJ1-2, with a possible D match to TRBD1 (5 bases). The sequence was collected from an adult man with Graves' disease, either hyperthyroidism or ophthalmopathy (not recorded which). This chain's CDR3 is CASSLAWGNGYTF. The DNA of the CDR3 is TGTGCCAGCAGCTTAGCATGGGGGAATGGCTACACCTTC.